A selection of T cell receptor beta chains follows, all from one sample in a study of blood T cell repertoires in COVID-19. Method: immunoSEQ multiplex PCR; TCRdb's copy keeps in-frame clones and lacks some. The profile shows tens of thousands of clones, 85% to 90% of them singletons. Sequenced material: peripheral blood. The receptors were gathered from a human donor with active COVID-19. The donor label of this sample is uncertain. Each CDR3 is given with its conserved first and last residue. A D gene is named only where the DNA matches it firmly. Part of the rows lack a size; the others show once, few, many or a class for expanded clones.

v_call: TRBV13; cdr3_length: 15; clone_size: .; d_call: TRBD1; j_call: TRBJ1-1; cdr3_aa: CASSPRTGSGTEAFF; cdr3_nt: TGTGCCAGCAGCCCGCGGACAGGTTCTGGCACTGAAGCTTTCTTT
v_call: TRBV19; cdr3_length: 13; clone_size: .; d_call: .; j_call: TRBJ2-7; cdr3_aa: CASSLGGPYEQYF; cdr3_nt: TGTGCCAGTAGTTTAGGGGGGCCATACGAGCAGTACTTC
v_call: TRBV7-2; cdr3_length: 14; clone_size: .; d_call: .; j_call: TRBJ1-2; cdr3_aa: CASSLVGGWNGYTF; cdr3_nt: TGTGCCAGCAGCTTAGTTGGGGGCTGGAATGGCTACACCTTC
v_call: TRBV6-2/TRBV6-3; cdr3_length: 18; clone_size: .; d_call: TRBD1; j_call: TRBJ2-2; cdr3_aa: CASSYVFGQGANTGELFF; cdr3_nt: TGTGCCAGCAGTTACGTCTTCGGACAGGGGGCGAACACCGGGGAGCTGTTTTTT
v_call: TRBV14; cdr3_length: 14; clone_size: .; d_call: .; j_call: TRBJ2-3; cdr3_aa: CASSLYLSTDTQYF; cdr3_nt: TGTGCCAGCAGCCTTTATCTAAGCACAGATACGCAGTATTTT
v_call: TRBV19; cdr3_length: 12; clone_size: .; d_call: .; j_call: TRBJ1-1; cdr3_aa: CASSIGVTEAFF; cdr3_nt: TGTGCCAGTAGTATTGGAGTCACTGAAGCTTTCTTT
v_call: TRBV11-3; cdr3_length: 17; clone_size: .; d_call: TRBD1; j_call: TRBJ2-3; cdr3_aa: CASSLGLAQGITDTQYF; cdr3_nt: TGTGCCAGCAGCTTAGGACTTGCACAGGGGATCACAGATACGCAGTATTTT
v_call: TRBV9; cdr3_length: 14; clone_size: .; d_call: TRBD1; j_call: TRBJ1-2; cdr3_aa: CASSSGTGGGGYTF; cdr3_nt: TGTGCCAGCAGCTCCGGGACAGGGGGGGGTGGCTACACCTTC
v_call: TRBV19; cdr3_length: 15; clone_size: .; d_call: .; j_call: TRBJ2-1; cdr3_aa: CASSSNRVRYNEQFF; cdr3_nt: TGTGCCAGTAGTTCAAACAGGGTACGATACAATGAGCAGTTCTTC
v_call: TRBV15; cdr3_length: 17; clone_size: .; d_call: TRBD1; j_call: TRBJ1-2; cdr3_aa: CATSRDLFQGQGYGYTF; cdr3_nt: TGTGCCACCAGCAGGGACCTTTTCCAGGGACAGGGCTATGGCTACACCTTC
v_call: TRBV19; cdr3_length: 17; clone_size: .; d_call: TRBD2; j_call: TRBJ2-2; cdr3_aa: CASRTFARGGRTGELFF; cdr3_nt: TGTGCCAGTAGGACGTTCGCTCGCGGGGGGAGAACCGGGGAGCTGTTTTTT
v_call: TRBV21-1; cdr3_length: 15; clone_size: .; d_call: .; j_call: TRBJ1-2; cdr3_aa: CASSKGKGASYGYTF; cdr3_nt: TGTGCCAGCAGCAAAGGTAAAGGGGCAAGTTATGGCTACACCTTC
v_call: TRBV19; cdr3_length: 14; clone_size: .; d_call: .; j_call: TRBJ1-6; cdr3_aa: CASTGSSYNSPLHF; cdr3_nt: TGTGCCAGCACAGGGAGCTCCTATAATTCACCCCTCCACTTT
v_call: TRBV4-2; cdr3_length: 16; clone_size: .; d_call: .; j_call: TRBJ2-2; cdr3_aa: CASSQELAGDTGELFF; cdr3_nt: TGTGCCAGCAGCCAAGAACTAGCTGGGGACACCGGGGAGCTGTTTTTT
v_call: TRBV18; cdr3_length: 12; clone_size: .; d_call: .; j_call: TRBJ2-1; cdr3_aa: CASSPLNNEQFF; cdr3_nt: TGTGCCAGCTCACCACTCAACAATGAGCAGTTCTTC
v_call: TRBV6-5; cdr3_length: 14; clone_size: .; d_call: TRBD2; j_call: TRBJ2-5; cdr3_aa: CASWDSGGAETQYF; cdr3_nt: TGTGCCAGTTGGGATAGCGGGGGTGCGGAGACCCAGTACTTC
v_call: TRBV7-2; cdr3_length: 15; clone_size: .; d_call: .; j_call: TRBJ1-2; cdr3_aa: CASSLLGRGLGGYTF; cdr3_nt: TGTGCCAGCAGCTTATTGGGTAGAGGGCTCGGCGGCTACACCTTC
v_call: TRBV11-3; cdr3_length: 15; clone_size: once; d_call: .; j_call: TRBJ2-1; cdr3_aa: CASSLRARAFNEQFF; cdr3_nt: TGTGCCAGCAGCTTAAGGGCCAGGGCGTTCAATGAGCAGTTCTTC
v_call: TRBV28; cdr3_length: 15; clone_size: .; d_call: .; j_call: TRBJ1-1; cdr3_aa: CASSSRTTANTEAFF; cdr3_nt: TGTGCCAGCAGCAGCAGGACAACAGCGAACACTGAAGCTTTCTTT
v_call: TRBV6-5; cdr3_length: 13; clone_size: .; d_call: TRBD1; j_call: TRBJ1-1; cdr3_aa: CASSSRTGTEAFF; cdr3_nt: TGTGCCAGCAGTTCTAGGACAGGGACTGAAGCTTTCTTT
v_call: TRBV7-2; cdr3_length: 15; clone_size: .; d_call: .; j_call: TRBJ1-6; cdr3_aa: CASSLERQNNSPLHF; cdr3_nt: TGTGCCAGCAGCTTAGAACGACAGAATAATTCACCCCTCCACTTT
v_call: TRBV7-9; cdr3_length: 13; clone_size: .; d_call: .; j_call: TRBJ2-3; cdr3_aa: CATPTDYTDTQYF; cdr3_nt: TGTGCCACCCCAACGGACTACACAGATACGCAGTATTTT